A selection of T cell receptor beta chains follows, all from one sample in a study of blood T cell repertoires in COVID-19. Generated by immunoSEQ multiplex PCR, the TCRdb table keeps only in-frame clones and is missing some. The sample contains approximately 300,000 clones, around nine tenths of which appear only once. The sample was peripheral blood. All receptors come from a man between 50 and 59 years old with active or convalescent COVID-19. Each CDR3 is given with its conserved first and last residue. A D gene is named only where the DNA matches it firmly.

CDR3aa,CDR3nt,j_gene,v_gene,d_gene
CSVERQSTDTQYF,TGCAGCGTTGAAAGACAGTCCACAGATACGCAGTATTTT,TRBJ2-3,TRBV29-1,NA
CASSLTWAGGEAFF,TGTGCCAGCAGTTTAACTTGGGCAGGGGGTGAAGCTTTCTTT,TRBJ1-1,TRBV28,TRBD1
CASSSDRANSPLHF,TGCGCCAGCAGCTCGGACAGGGCAAATTCACCCCTCCACTTT,TRBJ1-6,TRBV5-1,TRBD1
CAISESWGGNQPQHF,TGTGCCATCAGTGAGTCATGGGGGGGGAATCAGCCCCAGCATTTT,TRBJ1-5,TRBV10-3,NA
CASSPYTGELFF,TGTGCCAGCAGCCCTTACACCGGGGAGCTGTTTTTT,TRBJ2-2,TRBV3-1/TRBV3-2,NA
CASTTDRYNQPQHF,TGTGCCAGTACTACCGACAGGTACAATCAGCCCCAGCATTTT,TRBJ1-5,TRBV19,NA
CATPGQGAGGYTF,TGTGCCACTCCAGGCCAGGGGGCTGGGGGCTACACCTTC,TRBJ1-2,TRBV12-3/TRBV12-4,TRBD1
CSVGEEKLFF,TGCAGCGTTGGGGAGGAAAAACTGTTTTTT,TRBJ1-4,TRBV29-1,NA
CASGLQRNTEAFF,TGTGCCAGCGGCTTACAGAGGAACACTGAAGCTTTCTTT,TRBJ1-1,TRBV12-3/TRBV12-4,NA
CASSLQGTGPYEQYF,TGTGCCAGCTCACTACAAGGGACAGGTCCCTACGAGCAGTACTTC,TRBJ2-7,TRBV18,TRBD1
CSASVSGGAKNIQYF,TGCAGTGCTAGTGTTAGCGGGGGGGCCAAAAACATTCAGTACTTC,TRBJ2-4,TRBV20-1,TRBD2
CASSVSGGLAGGETQYF,TGTGCCAGCAGCGTGAGCGGGGGGCTAGCGGGAGGAGAGACCCAGTACTTC,TRBJ2-5,TRBV5-4,TRBD2
CASSLHRQGTEAFF,TGTGCCAGCAGTTTACACCGACAGGGGACTGAAGCTTTCTTT,TRBJ1-1,TRBV28,TRBD1
CASRRLAGAYNEQFF,TGTGCCAGTAGGAGGCTAGCGGGGGCCTACAATGAGCAGTTCTTC,TRBJ2-1,TRBV19,TRBD2
CASSMDSRDTQYF,TGTGCCAGCAGTATGGACTCTCGGGATACGCAGTATTTT,TRBJ2-3,TRBV12-3/TRBV12-4,NA
CASSGVGGHEQYF,TGTGCCAGCAGCGGAGTGGGGGGGCACGAGCAGTACTTC,TRBJ2-7,TRBV9,NA
CASRAPGLASTGELFF,TGTGCCAGCAGGGCCCCCGGACTAGCGAGCACCGGGGAGCTGTTTTTT,TRBJ2-2,TRBV7-2,TRBD2